Following are 22 T cell receptor beta chains from one sample sequenced in a study of tumor and adjacent non-tumor tissue in lung cancer. This sample's RNA came from whole unsorted tissue. This non-tumor lung sample came from over 3 cm beyond the tumor edge. TCRbeta libraries were built with three rounds of nested PCR, modified from ARM-PCR. In TCRdb, the multiplex PCR reads were re-called with MiXCR into one record per CDR3 protein. The table records over 80,000 distinct CDR3 sequences, roughly 78% of them present only once. The sequencing sample was made of distant non-tumor lung tissue. The receptor set was obtained from a man in his fifties or sixties with small cell lung cancer.

Worth noting for this clonotype: The junction shows a germline mismatch at one end, possibly a read error. The chain uses TRBV7-9 and TRBJ1-1; 11 bases map to TRBD1. This CDR3 has 15 residues. Germline CDR1 and CDR2: SEHNR and FQNEAQ (reference sequence). CDR3 sequence reads: CDSSMRDRGFPEAFF. The DNA for the CDR3 is TGTGACAGCAGCATGCGGGACAGGGGGTTTCCCGAGGCTTTCTTT.

Details on this clonotype: At one of its ends the junction is not consistent with the germline gene, which may arise from a read error. For the CDR3, the DNA is TGTGTCAGCAGCCCCTCGGATGAGAAACTGTTTTTT. Its translation is CVSSPSDEKLFF. The chain joins TRBV9 to TRBJ1-4; D unresolved. This CDR3 has 12 amino acids. Looked up from germline, CDR1 is SGDLS and CDR2 is YYNGEE.

By share, this clonotype ranks as medium-sized. The rearrangement uses TRBV4-1 and TRBJ1-1, with D perhaps matching TRBD1 (6 bases). From germline, CDR1 is MGHRA and CDR2 YSYEKL. V was clipped by 4 bases and J by 1 base, with 13 bases between them. The CDR3 is 15 residues long. The DNA for the CDR3 is TGCGCCAGCAGCCCACAGTTGGGGGCGAACACTGAAGCTTTCTTT. Encoded protein: CASSPQLGANTEAFF.

This clonotype was observed once. One end of the junction is discordant with germline, which a read error may explain. The CDR3, as DNA: TGTGCCAGCAGCCTAGCGGGAGCCAGCTCTGGGGCCATCGTCCTGACTTTC. It is translated as CASSLAGASSGAIVLTF. This chain links TRBV6-5 with TRBJ2-6; 10 bases fit TRBD2. Germline V CDR1 and CDR2: MNHEY, SVGAGI. CDR3 size: 17 residues.

Remarks on this clonotype: Its ends do not fully match the called genes, so a read error is possible. The V and J genes are TRBV13 and TRBJ1-2; D call uncertain. Germline CDR1 and CDR2: PRHDT and FYEKMQ (reference sequence). The CDR3 spans 15 residues. CDR3 bases: TGTGACAGCAGCTTTAGGGTCAGACCAATGGAGGGCTACACCTTC. It specifies CDSSFRVRPMEGYTF.

Of note for this clonotype: A much larger clone lies a single base off, so this may be a read error. The chain is built from TRBV5-4 and TRBJ1-1; D unresolved. With 2 bases removed from V and 4 bases from J, the gap between germline ends came to 9 bases. The V gene's germline CDR1 is SGHNT and CDR2 YYREEE (reference sequence). This CDR3 contains 13 residues. CDR3 sequence: CASSFSGSTEAFF. The CDR3, as DNA: TGTGCCAGCAGCTTTTCCGGGAGCACTGAAGCTTTCTTT.

In its sample, this clonotype ranks as medium-sized. V gene TRBV11-2 combines with J gene TRBJ2-7; no clear D gene. This CDR3 has 11 amino acids. The ends were cut back, 2 bases at V and 2 bases at J, with 1 base in the middle. Germline V gene data show CDR1 as SGHAT and CDR2 as FQNNGV. The CDR3 loop is CASSLTYEQYF. The CDR3 coding sequence is TGTGCCAGCAGCTTAACCTACGAGCAGTACTTC.

The chain couples TRBV6-2 or TRBV6-3 to TRBJ2-7; the D gene is possibly TRBD2 (5 bases). There are 14 residues in the CDR3. Germline-derived CDR1 and CDR2 are MNHEY and SVGEGT. Deletions cut 7 bases from V and 9 bases from J, with 22 bases between. CDR3 residues: CASKIVGAPMGQYF. As DNA, the CDR3 is TGTGCCAGCAAAATAGTGGGAGCCCCTATGGGGCAGTACTTC.

The chain carries TRBV30 and TRBJ2-3, with D possibly being TRBD2 (5 bases). V lost 4 bases and J lost 3, with 11 bases in between. The CDR3 is made up of 13 amino acids. Germline V gene data show CDR1 as GTSNPN and CDR2 as SVGIG (reference sequence). CDR3 sequence reads: CAWTSRRTDTQYF. The DNA for the CDR3 is TGTGCCTGGACCAGCAGGAGGACAGATACGCAGTATTTT.

The chain joins TRBV25-1 to TRBJ2-3; 8 positions match TRBD2. Per germline, CDR1 MGHDK and CDR2 SYGVNS. This CDR3 region has 17 residues. V was clipped by 4 bases and J by 0 bases; unmatched bases: 9. For the CDR3, the DNA is TGTGCCAGCAGTGTGACCACACTAGCGGCGAGCACAGATACGCAGTATTTT. Protein: CASSVTTLAASTDTQYF.

Note on this clonotype: The junction does not match germline at one end; this may be a read error. This sequence joins TRBV4-2 and TRBJ2-2; D may be TRBD1 (5 bases). The V gene's germline CDR1 is LGHNA and CDR2 YNFKEQ. The length of the CDR3 is 16 residues. The CDR3 sequence: CPSSRDFRANTGELFF. As DNA, the CDR3 is TGTCCCAGCAGCCGAGATTTCAGGGCGAACACCGGGGAGCTGTTTTTT.

In the case of this clonotype: An end of the junction differs from the germline gene, which may be a read error. The chain links TRBV6-5 to TRBJ2-5; TRBD2 matches at 8 bases. The CDR3 is 16 amino acids. From germline, CDR1 is MNHEY and CDR2 SVGAGI. The CDR3 sequence is CGSSYSGGAARETQYF. The CDR3, as DNA: TGTGGCAGCAGTTACTCGGGGGGGGCGGCCCGAGAGACCCAGTACTTC.

The chain's CDR3 is CASSYLVLTAGETQYF. Written as DNA, the CDR3 is TGTGCCAGCAGCTACCTGGTACTAACGGCAGGTGAGACCCAGTACTTC. The rearrangement links TRBV11-2 to TRBJ2-5; D unclear. V dropped 4 bases and J dropped 5 bases, with 20 bases sitting between them. This CDR3 is 16 amino acids long. Looked up from germline, CDR1 is SGHAT and CDR2 is FQNNGV.

This clonotype was found a few times. A much larger clone lies one base from this, so it may be a read error. The J gene is TRBJ2-7, the V gene TRBV28; D not certain. The V end lost 10 bases, the J end lost 3 bases, and 7 bases lay between the germline ends. Germline V gene lookup returns CDR1 MDHEN and CDR2 SYDVKM. The CDR3 has 10 residues. As DNA, the CDR3 is TGTGCCACCCAGTTCTACGAGCAGTACTTC. It codes for CATQFYEQYF.

About this clonotype itself: At one of its ends the junction is not consistent with the germline gene, which may arise from a read error. The rearrangement uses TRBV11-2 and TRBJ2-1; tentative D call: TRBD2 (5 bases). This CDR3 spans 13 amino acids. CDR1 and CDR2 from the germline V gene are SGHAT and FQNNGV. CDR3 region: CVSSLRGNNVQFF. In DNA form, the CDR3 reads TGTGTCAGCAGCTTACGAGGGAACAATGTACAGTTCTTC.

With regard to this clonotype: A read error is likely, as this CDR3 ends without the conserved phenylalanine or tryptophan. This sequence joins TRBV11-2 and TRBJ2-1; 9 bases agree with TRBD2. Per the germline V gene, CDR1 is SGHAT and CDR2 is FQNNGV. The CDR3 is made up of 13 amino acids. CDR3 in DNA: TGTTCCAGCAGCTATGTAGCGGGAGAAGGACAGTTCTTA. It specifies CSSSYVAGEGQFL.

As concerns this clonotype: A single base separates this from a much larger clone, so it may be a read error. The chain couples TRBV7-8 to TRBJ1-1; 7 bases match TRBD1. The CDR3 runs to 16 residues. Germline CDR1 and CDR2: SGHVS and FQNEAQ. The CDR3 is CVSSSLSGTANTEAFF. Here the CDR3 DNA reads TGTGTCAGCAGCTCCCTTTCCGGGACAGCGAACACTGAAGCTTTCTTT.

Of note for this clonotype: Being one base from a much bigger clone, this may be a read error. The rearrangement joins TRBV10-3 to TRBJ2-1; no reliable D call. The germline CDR1 and CDR2 sequences are ENHRY and SYGVKD. Trimming stripped 9 bases from V and 5 bases from J, with 11 bases between. CDR3 length equals 12 residues. CDR3 nucleotides: TGTGCCATTCGAGCGACGCACAATGAGCAGTTCTTC. As protein: CAIRATHNEQFF.

This clonotype was picked up many times. This chain uses TRBV7-8 with TRBJ1-5; tentative D call: TRBD1 (5 bases). The V gene's germline CDR1 is SGHVS and CDR2 FQNEAQ. CDR3 length: 15 residues. With 2 bases removed from V and 4 bases from J, the gap between germline ends came to 12 bases. The CDR3 region has the DNA TGTGCCAGCAGCTTACGGGGGGGTAGGAATCAGCCCCAGCATTTT. Amino acid sequence: CASSLRGGRNQPQHF.

This clonotype was seen at least ten times. The chain is built from TRBV20-1 and TRBJ2-1; D may be TRBD1 (6 bases). The ends were cut back, 0 bases at V and 4 bases at J, with 13 bases in the middle. The CDR3 is 15 residues long. The germline V gene encodes CDR1 DFQATT and CDR2 SNEGSKA (reference sequence). DNA for the CDR3: TGCAGTGCTAGAGATATCGCAGGGGTTTACAATGAGCAGTTCTTC. Translated, it gives CSARDIAGVYNEQFF.

Remarks on this clonotype: A read error may be the cause here, since a much bigger clone is one base away. The V call is TRBV10-3, the J call TRBJ1-2, with unresolved D. V was pared by 2 bases and J by 7 bases, with 17 bases between. The CDR3 has 15 residues. The germline CDR1 and CDR2 sequences are ENHRY and SYGVKD. For the CDR3, the DNA is TGTGCCATCAGTGAGGGAGCAGCCTCCAACGCTGGCTACACCTTC. Amino acid sequence: CAISEGAASNAGYTF.

About this clonotype itself: One end of the junction varies from germline; a read error may be responsible. The chain couples TRBV6-5 to TRBJ2-2; D possibly uses TRBD1 or TRBD2 (5 bases each). There are 15 residues in the CDR3. The V gene's germline CDR1 is MNHEY and CDR2 SVGAGI. The DNA of the CDR3 is TGTGCCAGGAGTTACTCGATTTCGGGGACCGGGGAGCTATTTTTT. Translating gives CARSYSISGTGELFF.